These 13 T cell receptor beta chains originate from one sample sequenced in a study of blood T cells in healthy people across ages. A second roughly 7 to 11 cycle PCR used barcoded and J-beta primers. In TCRdb, the 5' RACE reads were re-called with MiXCR into one record per CDR3 protein. The repertoire consists of 1.5 million to 2 million distinct CDR3 sequences, with 28% occurring once and the leading ten covering 6.5% to 8.5%. The sample consisted of blood. The receptor source for this set is a woman aged 25 to 39 in good health.

As concerns this clonotype: Here the CDR3 omits its conserved ending phenylalanine or tryptophan, so a read error is the likely source. The chain joins TRBV12-3 or TRBV12-4 to TRBJ2-1; 10 bases match TRBD2. This CDR3 spans 13 amino acids. With V trimmed by 5 bases and J by 10 bases, 5 bases remained unmatched. CDR3 residues: CASSPQREGEQFL. In DNA form, the CDR3 reads TGTGCCAGCAGTCCCCAGCGGGAGGGGGAGCAGTTCTTA.

This clonotype has a count of ten or more. Here the CDR3 reads CASSGGLPARDIQYF. Here the CDR3 DNA reads TGCGCCAGCAGCGGCGGGTTGCCGGCTAGGGACATTCAGTACTTC. The genes are TRBV5-1 and TRBJ2-4, with D possibly being TRBD2 (5 bases). Trimming left V 4 bases short and J 8 bases short, with 19 bases between. The CDR3 sequence is 15 residues long. Germline-derived CDR1 and CDR2 are SGHRS and YFSETQ.

With regard to this clonotype: A read error may explain this, as a much larger clone is one base away. The rearrangement joins TRBV11-2 to TRBJ2-3, with 7 bases aligning to TRBD1. The CDR3 runs 14 residues. Germline V gene sequence: CDR1 SGHAT, CDR2 FQNNGV. The V segment lost 7 bases and the J segment 10 bases; nucleotides outside the gene matches: 14. The CDR3 nucleotides are TGTGCCAGCAACCAAGACAGGGCCAGTGATTCGCAGTATTTT. Translating gives CASNQDRASDSQYF.

The chain joins TRBV6-5 to TRBJ2-7; tentatively, D is TRBD1 (6 bases). Trimming shortened V by 4 bases and J by 0 bases, and 13 bases separated the two germline ends. The CDR3 loop spans 15 amino acids. Germline CDR1 reads MNHEY; CDR2 reads SVGAGI. The CDR3 nucleotides read TGTGCCAGCAGTTGTACAGGGTCCCGCTCCTACGAGCAGTACTTC. It codes for CASSCTGSRSYEQYF.

The chain is built from TRBV4-3 and TRBJ1-5, with TRBD1 as a possible D gene (5 bases). CDR3 length: 15 residues. From germline, CDR1 is LGHNA and CDR2 YSLEER. Trimming shortened V by 0 bases and J by 5 bases, and 11 bases separated the two germline ends. CDR3 DNA sequence: TGCGCCAGCAGCCAAGACAGAGGGGAAGATCAGCCCCAGCATTTT. As protein: CASSQDRGEDQPQHF.

In this sample, this clonotype turned up a few times. The CDR3 bases are TGTGCCAGCAGCCAAGATTGGGGACAGGGGGTTTACAATGAGCAGTTCTTC. Translation: CASSQDWGQGVYNEQFF. This rearrangement joins TRBV14 to TRBJ2-1; TRBD1 matches at 11 bases. The ends lost 0 bases at V and 4 bases at J; junction bases unmatched: 5. CDR3 length: 17 amino acids. CDR1 and CDR2 (germline): SGHDN, FVKESK.

The chain links TRBV29-1 to TRBJ1-2, with TRBD1 matching over 7 bases. J gave up 8 bases and V 1 base, and 4 bases lay outside the gene matches. CDR3 size: 12 residues. Germline V gene data show CDR1 as SQVTM and CDR2 as ANQGSEA. DNA for the CDR3: TGCAGCGTTGAAGCCTTAGGGGGCGGCTACACCTTC. It codes for CSVEALGGGYTF.

The chain carries TRBV20-1 and TRBJ2-1; D unresolved. Germline CDR1 DFQATT, CDR2 SNEGSKA (reference sequence). V shed 1 base and J shed 8 bases, with 12 bases lying between them. The CDR3 consists of 13 residues. The CDR3 region has the DNA TGCAGTGCTAGAGTGTTCGAAAGTGATGAGCAGTTCTTC. This codes for CSARVFESDEQFF.

This clonotype is a singleton in its sample. V and J are TRBV11-2 and TRBJ2-6, with 9 bases lining up with TRBD2. Trimming removed 4 bases from V and 0 bases from J; junction bases left unmatched: 4. This CDR3 contains 17 residues. Germline CDR1 reads SGHAT; CDR2 reads FQNNGV. The CDR3 here is CASSSTSGYSGANVLTF. In nucleotides, the CDR3 is TGTGCCAGCAGCTCGACTAGCGGCTACTCTGGGGCCAACGTCCTGACTTTC.

This clonotype came up a few times. The chain employs TRBV7-2 and TRBJ2-2; possibly TRBD2 for D (5 bases). CDR1 and CDR2 (germline): SGHTA, FQGNSA. This CDR3 region has 12 residues. The V end lost 6 bases, the J end lost 6 bases, and 8 bases lay between the germline ends. The CDR3 sequence is CASRLESGELFF. Here the CDR3 DNA reads TGTGCCAGCAGACTAGAATCCGGGGAGCTGTTTTTT.

This clonotype has just a few counts. The V gene is TRBV12-3 or TRBV12-4, the J gene TRBJ2-7; D might be TRBD2 (5 bases). This CDR3 has 16 amino acids. Trimming took 5 bases from V and 3 from J, leaving 20 bases between them. This CDR3 reads CASSPRGPQANYEQYF. As DNA, the CDR3 is TGTGCCAGCAGTCCTAGAGGGCCCCAAGCTAACTACGAGCAGTACTTC.

This clonotype was seen only a few times. CDR3 nucleotide sequence: TGTGCCAGCAGCTTATTGTCCGGGGGTGACCCCATGAACACTGAAGCTTTCTTT. Its translation is CASSLLSGGDPMNTEAFF. This chain joins TRBV11-2 and TRBJ1-1; D perhaps matches TRBD1 (5 bases). V was shortened by 2 bases and J by 0 bases, with 19 bases between the two germline ends. The V gene's germline CDR1 is SGHAT and CDR2 FQNNGV. The length of the CDR3 is 18 residues.

In regard to this clonotype: Given a much more abundant clone one base away, this may be a read error. CDR3 residues: CSVLSGGLTYERYF. DNA for the CDR3: TGCAGTGTTCTTAGCGGGGGGCTTACCTACGAGCGGTACTTC. V and J are TRBV20-1 and TRBJ2-7; 10 bases agree with TRBD2. Looked up from germline, CDR1 is DFQATT and CDR2 is SNEGSKA (reference sequence). This CDR3 is built from 14 residues.